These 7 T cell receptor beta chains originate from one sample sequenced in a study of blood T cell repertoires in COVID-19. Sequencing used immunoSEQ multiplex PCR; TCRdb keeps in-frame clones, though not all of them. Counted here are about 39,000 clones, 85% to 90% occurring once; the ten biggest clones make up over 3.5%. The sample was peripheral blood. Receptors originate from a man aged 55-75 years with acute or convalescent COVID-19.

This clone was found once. The CDR3, as DNA: TGTGCCAGCAGCGTAGCGGGACTAGCTGGGGCCGGGGAGCTGTTTTTT. Protein product: CASSVAGLAGAGELFF. V and J are TRBV9 and TRBJ2-2; 9 bases map to TRBD2. The CDR3 totals 16 residues. CDR1 is SGDLS, CDR2 YYNGEE, per germline. The V segment lost 0 bases and the J segment 6 bases; nucleotides outside the gene matches: 6.

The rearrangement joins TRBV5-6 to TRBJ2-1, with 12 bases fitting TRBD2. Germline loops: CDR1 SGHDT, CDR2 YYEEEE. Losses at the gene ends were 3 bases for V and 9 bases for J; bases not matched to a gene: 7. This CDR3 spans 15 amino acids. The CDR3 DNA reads TGTGCCAGCAGCTCGAGGACTAGCGGGATAGGTGAGCAGTTCTTC. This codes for CASSSRTSGIGEQFF.

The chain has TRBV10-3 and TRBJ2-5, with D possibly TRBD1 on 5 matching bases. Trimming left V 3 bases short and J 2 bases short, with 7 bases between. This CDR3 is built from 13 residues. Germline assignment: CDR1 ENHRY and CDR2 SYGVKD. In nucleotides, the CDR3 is TGTGCCATCAGTGATAGACAGCAAGAGACCCAGTACTTC. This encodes CAISDRQQETQYF.

The CDR3: CASSPQGFNTEAFF. The CDR3 nucleotides read TGTGCCAGCTCTCCGCAGGGGTTTAACACTGAAGCTTTCTTT. The chain combines TRBV18 with TRBJ1-1, with D maybe TRBD1 (6 bases). CDR1 is KGHSH, CDR2 LQKENI, per germline. The CDR3 consists of 14 residues. Trimming cost V 6 bases and J 2 bases, with 13 bases left between them.

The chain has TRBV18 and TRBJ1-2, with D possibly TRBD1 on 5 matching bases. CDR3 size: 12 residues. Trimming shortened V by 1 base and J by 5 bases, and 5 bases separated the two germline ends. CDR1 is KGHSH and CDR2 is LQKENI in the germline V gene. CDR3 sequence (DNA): TGTGCCAGCTCACCACAGGGGTATGGCTACACCTTC. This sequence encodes CASSPQGYGYTF.

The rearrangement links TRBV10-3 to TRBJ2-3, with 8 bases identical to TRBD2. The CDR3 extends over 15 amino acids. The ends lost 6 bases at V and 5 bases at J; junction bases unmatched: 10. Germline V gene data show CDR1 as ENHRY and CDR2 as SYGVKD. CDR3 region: CAISVAGTMGDTQYF. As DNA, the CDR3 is TGTGCCATCAGCGTAGCGGGGACAATGGGAGATACGCAGTATTTT.

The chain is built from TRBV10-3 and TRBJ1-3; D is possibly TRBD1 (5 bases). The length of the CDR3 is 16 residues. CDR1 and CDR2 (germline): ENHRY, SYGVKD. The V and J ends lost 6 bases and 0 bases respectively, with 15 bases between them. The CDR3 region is CAISPGLLSSGNTIYF. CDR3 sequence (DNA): TGTGCCATCAGCCCGGGACTCCTAAGCTCTGGAAACACCATATATTTT.